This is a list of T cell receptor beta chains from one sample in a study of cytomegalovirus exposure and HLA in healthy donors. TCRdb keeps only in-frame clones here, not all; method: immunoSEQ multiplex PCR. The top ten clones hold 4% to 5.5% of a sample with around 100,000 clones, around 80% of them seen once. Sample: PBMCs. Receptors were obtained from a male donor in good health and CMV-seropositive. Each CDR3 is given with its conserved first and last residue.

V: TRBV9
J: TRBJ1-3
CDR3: CASTVQGAQGNTIYF

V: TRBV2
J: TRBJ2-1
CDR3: CASSVEGTGGNEQFF

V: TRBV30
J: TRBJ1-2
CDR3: CAWSSGGSNYGYTF

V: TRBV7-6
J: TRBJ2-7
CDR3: CASSLGAGDNYEQYF

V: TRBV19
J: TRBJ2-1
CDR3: CASSSLAGGHNEQFF

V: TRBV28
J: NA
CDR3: CASSLGGGTSYEQYF

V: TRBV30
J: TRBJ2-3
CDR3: CAWSVLPETTDTQYF

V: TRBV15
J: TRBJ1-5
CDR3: CATSRPRQGPGYSNQPQHF

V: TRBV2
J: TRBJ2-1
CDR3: CASSVSGEQFF

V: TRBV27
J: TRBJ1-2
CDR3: CASSPQGWRGYTF

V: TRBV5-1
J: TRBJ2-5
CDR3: CASSPSEVGGAEETQYF